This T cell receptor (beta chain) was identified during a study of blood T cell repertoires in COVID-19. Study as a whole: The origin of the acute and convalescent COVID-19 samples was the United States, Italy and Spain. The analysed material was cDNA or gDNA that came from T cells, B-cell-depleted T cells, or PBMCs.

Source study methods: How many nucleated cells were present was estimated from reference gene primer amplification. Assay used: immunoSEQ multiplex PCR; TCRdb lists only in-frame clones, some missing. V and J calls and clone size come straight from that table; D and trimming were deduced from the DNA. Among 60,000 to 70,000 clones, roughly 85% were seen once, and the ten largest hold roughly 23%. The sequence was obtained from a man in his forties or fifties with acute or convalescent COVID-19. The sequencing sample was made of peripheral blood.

The CDR3 sequence is CASSTIRTSGGAIHTQYF. The CDR3 coding sequence is TGTGCCAGCAGCACCATTAGAACTAGCGGGGGGGCGATTCATACGCAGTATTTT. The chain recombines TRBV28 with TRBJ2-3, with 13 bases matching TRBD2. Trimming at V came to 6 bases and at J to 7 bases, leaving 16 bases not matched to a gene. Germline V gives CDR1 MDHEN, CDR2 SYDVKM. CDR3 length: 18 amino acids.